These T cell receptor beta chains were read from a single sample in a study of blood T cell repertoires in COVID-19. Sequenced by immunoSEQ multiplex PCR; TCRdb stores in-frame clones only, minus some. In the table there are fewer than 250,000 clones, about 88% of which are singletons. The sequencing input was PBMCs or T cells enriched from blood (not recorded which). Receptors originate from a woman younger than 45 who had recovered from COVID-19. Both conserved end residues are part of each CDR3. A D gene is named only where the DNA matches it firmly. The size entry is marked missing in some rows and otherwise reads once, few, many or a size class.

cdr3_nt cdr3_aa j_call clone_size v_call d_call
TGTGCCAGCAGTTTAGGGGGGGCGACTAATGAAAAACTGTTTTTT CASSLGGATNEKLFF TRBJ1-4 many TRBV28 .
TGTGCCAGCAGTCCCGGGACAGAAAATTCACCCCTCCACTTT CASSPGTENSPLHF TRBJ1-6 . TRBV3-1/TRBV3-2 TRBD1
TGTGCCAGCAGCTTTTATCCCTATACGCAGTATTTT CASSFYPYTQYF TRBJ2-3 . TRBV7-2 .
TGTGCCAGCACTGTTCCCGGGACAGGGGCCTACGAGCAGTACTTC CASTVPGTGAYEQYF TRBJ2-7 . TRBV28 TRBD1
TGTGCCAGTGAGACAGGGTTTGGTGAAAAACTGTTTTTT CASETGFGEKLFF TRBJ1-4 . TRBV19 TRBD1
TGTGCCACGACTAGCGGGATTCACAATGAGCAGTTCTTC CATTSGIHNEQFF TRBJ2-1 . TRBV25-1 TRBD2
TGTGCCAGCAGCCCAGGGAGGGGGATCCGACTAGATACGCAGTATTTT CASSPGRGIRLDTQYF TRBJ2-3 many TRBV7-3 .
TGCGCCAGCAGCTTGGGGGACAACGAAAGTGGAAACACCATATATTTT CASSLGDNESGNTIYF TRBJ1-3 few TRBV5-1 .
TGTGCCAGCAGTAAATCACAGGGCTTTAACCCTGAAGCTTTCTTT CASSKSQGFNPEAFF TRBJ1-1 . TRBV6-5 .
TGTGCCAGCAGCTCCCGGAGCTCCTATAATTCACCCCTCCACTTT CASSSRSSYNSPLHF TRBJ1-6 . TRBV7-9 .
TGTGCCACCACCCAGTGGCCCGTCGACAGGGGGCGTAACAATGAGCAGTTCTTC CATTQWPVDRGRNNEQFF TRBJ2-1 . TRBV24-1 TRBD1
TGCGCCAGCAGCCAAGATGAGGGGAGGGCAGTCACCGGGGAGCTGTTTTTT CASSQDEGRAVTGELFF TRBJ2-2 . TRBV4-1 TRBD2
TGTGCCTGGGCCGCAGGTGAAGCTTTCTTT CAWAAGEAFF TRBJ1-1 . TRBV30 .
TGTGCCAGCAGCTTAGGGGGCAGGGGGTTTGAAAAACTGTTTTTT CASSLGGRGFEKLFF TRBJ1-4 . TRBV7-2 TRBD1
TGTGCCAGTACCAACTTTCCCGACAGGAACACTGAAGCTTTCTTT CASTNFPDRNTEAFF TRBJ1-1 . TRBV19 .
TGTGCCAGCAGTGGAGGAATGGGACAGGTGAACACTGAAGCTTTCTTT CASSGGMGQVNTEAFF TRBJ1-1 . TRBV6-1 TRBD1
TGTGCCAGCAGTAGAGTGACAGCGAACACTGAAGCTTTCTTT CASSRVTANTEAFF TRBJ1-1 . TRBV6-2/TRBV6-3 .
TGTGCCAGCAGTTTCGGAACAGACTATGGCTACACCTTC CASSFGTDYGYTF TRBJ1-2 . TRBV12-3/TRBV12-4 .
TGCGCCAGCAGCTTGGCTGGGACAGGGGGGAATCTTCGCTATGGCTACACCTTC CASSLAGTGGNLRYGYTF TRBJ1-2 . TRBV5-1 TRBD1
TGTGCCAGCAGTTTAGAGGGGAGAGGGGGTTATCAGCCCCAGCATTTT CASSLEGRGGYQPQHF TRBJ1-5 . TRBV27 .
TGTGCCAGCAGCCCCTCTCGACAGGCCCCGTACACCTACGAGCAGTACTTC CASSPSRQAPYTYEQYF TRBJ2-7 once TRBV3-1/TRBV3-2 .
TGTGCCAGCAGCCCCCTGGGGCAGGTCTATGGCTACACCTTC CASSPLGQVYGYTF TRBJ1-2 . TRBV9 .
TGTGCCAGCAGGGGCAGTCTAGCGACAGCCTTC CASRGSLATAF TRBJ1-2 . TRBV27 .
TGTGCCAGCAGTCGGGGCGGGACCTACGAGCAGTACTTC CASSRGGTYEQYF TRBJ2-7 few TRBV28 .